This entry lists 21 T cell receptor beta chains sequenced from one sample in a study of T cell changes during pregnancy in multiple sclerosis (dated by TCRdb to the late 2010s). The library relied on the immunoSEQ multiplex PCR assay. As stored in TCRdb, this immuneACCESS dataset retains in-frame rearrangements with V and J assigned. A fraction of the clones does not appear; measured against another copy, unresolved V genes explain less than half of the discrepancy, and the remainder lacks a known reason. The sample records around 50,000 clones, about 92% of which are singletons. Of the sample, approximately 0.69% falls within the top ten clones. The material sequenced was CD4+ T cells from peripheral blood mononuclear cells, taken after pregnancy. The receptors derive from a female donor with multiple sclerosis, enrolled in a pregnancy study.

This chain's CDR3 is CTSSQGVAGGRHTQYF. In DNA form, the CDR3 reads TGCACCAGCAGCCAAGGGGTAGCGGGGGGGCGACATACGCAGTATTTT. The chain has TRBV1 and TRBJ2-3; the table gives TRBD2 as D, unverified against the DNA. TRBV1 is described as a pseudogene. The CDR3 runs 16 residues.

The chain has TRBV5-6 and TRBJ1-1, with no clear D. V gave up 4 bases and J gave up 6 bases, with 7 bases separating them. Germline CDR1 SGHDT, CDR2 YYEEEE. CDR3 length: 11 amino acids. CDR3 sequence reads: CASSRGAEAFF. The CDR3, as DNA: TGTGCCAGCAGCCGGGGAGCTGAAGCTTTCTTT.

V usage is TRBV5-1 and J usage is TRBJ1-6, with 9 bases fitting TRBD1. From germline, CDR1 is SGHRS and CDR2 YFSETQ. The CDR3 contains 15 residues. V lost 0 bases, J lost 10 bases, and 5 bases stayed unmatched. The CDR3 bases are TGCGCCAGCAGCTTGGCCGGGGACAGGGAATCACCCCTCCACTTT. This gives the protein CASSLAGDRESPLHF.

This clone has only a few counts. V gene TRBV29-1 combines with J gene TRBJ1-6, with 8 bases fitting TRBD1. The germline gives CDR1 SQVTM, CDR2 ANQGSEA. CDR3 length: 13 residues. V was pared by 8 bases and J by 8 bases, with 8 bases of the junction left unmatched. The CDR3 is CSMRTGRDSPLHF. The CDR3 coding sequence is TGCAGCATGAGGACAGGGAGAGATTCACCCCTCCACTTT.

The chain uses TRBV19 and TRBJ2-2, with D possibly matching TRBD2 (5 bases). CDR3 size: 13 residues. Germline V lookup: CDR1 LNHDA, CDR2 SQIVND (reference sequence). Trimming pared 3 bases from V and 6 bases from J, leaving 8 bases between. The CDR3 spells CASSMSGSGELFF. For the CDR3, the DNA is TGTGCCAGTAGTATGTCGGGGTCCGGGGAGCTGTTTTTT.

The chain recombines TRBV4-2 with TRBJ2-4; 15 bases fit TRBD2. The CDR3 loop spans 19 amino acids. V trimming: 0 bases; J trimming: 6 bases; junction bases outside the gene matches: 9. Germline values: CDR1 LGHNA, CDR2 YNFKEQ. DNA of the CDR3: TGTGCCAGCAGCCAAGATCCCCCGGGACTAGCGGGGGGTGGAAACATTCAGTACTTC. Protein product: CASSQDPPGLAGGGNIQYF.

The rearrangement links TRBV5-4 to TRBJ2-7; D gene ambiguous. In germline, CDR1 is SGHNT, CDR2 YYREEE (reference sequence). This CDR3 contains 16 residues. The V and J ends lost 2 bases and 6 bases respectively, with 21 bases between them. The CDR3, as DNA: TGTGCCAGCAGCTTCTACCGGTCCCCGGTCCAGGTCGAGCAGTACTTC. Its protein is CASSFYRSPVQVEQYF.

The rearrangement joins TRBV5-5 to TRBJ2-1; D not resolved. There are 16 residues in the CDR3. In germline, CDR1 is SGHKS, CDR2 YYEKEE (reference sequence). Trimming pared 3 bases from V and 4 bases from J, leaving 17 bases between. The DNA for the CDR3 is TGTGCCAGCAGCTCGCTCTTAGGAGTGGCTTACAATGAGCAGTTCTTC. Its translation: CASSSLLGVAYNEQFF.

The chain employs TRBV7-9 and TRBJ1-2; 7 bases are shared with TRBD1. This CDR3 comprises 14 residues. The germline V gene has CDR1 SEHNR and CDR2 FQNEAQ (reference sequence). J was trimmed by 8 bases and V by 1 base; bases with no gene match: 7. The CDR3 nucleotides read TGTGCCAGCAGCTTAGTCGAGGGGGCGGGCGGCTACACCTTC. Translated, it gives CASSLVEGAGGYTF.

The rearrangement joins TRBV29-1 to TRBJ2-5, with a tentative D call TRBD1 (6 bases). Deletions cut 1 base from V and 4 bases from J, with 7 bases between. The length of the CDR3 is 12 residues. The germline V gene encodes CDR1 SQVTM and CDR2 ANQGSEA. The CDR3 sequence is CSVEGGLETQYF. CDR3 sequence (DNA): TGCAGCGTTGAAGGGGGGCTAGAGACCCAGTACTTC.

V is TRBV5-4 and J is TRBJ2-7; no definite D call. Germline CDR1 is SGHNT and CDR2 is YYREEE (reference sequence). This CDR3 has 13 amino acids. V lost 4 bases and J 4 bases, leaving 12 bases between the germline ends. The CDR3 here is CASSRGKTYEQYF. The CDR3 DNA reads TGTGCCAGCAGCCGCGGCAAGACTTACGAGCAGTACTTC.

This clone was observed a handful of times. The chain recombines TRBV7-7 with TRBJ1-3; perhaps TRBD1 as D (5 bases). The V end lost 4 bases, the J end lost 2 bases, and 6 bases lay between the germline ends. The CDR3 consists of 13 residues. The germline V gene has CDR1 SSHAT and CDR2 FNYEAQ (reference sequence). CDR3 region: CASSSGTGNTIYF. CDR3 DNA: TGTGCCAGCAGCTCAGGGACTGGAAACACCATATATTTT.

This chain connects TRBV7-3 to TRBJ2-3; D gene unclear. CDR3 length: 14 residues. V lost 2 bases to trimming and J lost 0 bases, with 6 bases between them. Looked up from germline, CDR1 is SGHTA and CDR2 is FQGTGA. The CDR3 bases are TGTGCCAGCAGCTTATCTTCTAGCACAGATACGCAGTATTTT. Translated, it gives CASSLSSSTDTQYF.

The chain carries TRBV7-9 and TRBJ1-5, with TRBD1 matching 8 bases. This CDR3 is 15 amino acids long. Trimming took 0 bases from V and 6 from J; bases not matched to a gene: 4. Germline V lookup: CDR1 SEHNR, CDR2 FQNEAQ (reference sequence). DNA of the CDR3: TGTGCCAGCAGCTTAGCGACAGGGGCGGGTCAGCCCCAGCATTTT. Protein: CASSLATGAGQPQHF.

This clone was detected only once. The J gene is TRBJ2-5, the V gene TRBV7-3; 12 nucleotides align to TRBD2. Germline CDR1 and CDR2: SGHTA and FQGTGA. CDR3 length: 17 residues. The junction had 7 bases not matched to a gene; V was cut back by 2 bases and J by 3 bases. CDR3 sequence: CASSLLLAGGSKETQYF. The DNA for the CDR3 is TGTGCCAGCAGCTTATTACTAGCGGGGGGATCGAAAGAGACCCAGTACTTC.

The chain has TRBV18 and TRBJ2-5; 9 positions agree with TRBD1. The V and J ends lost 3 bases and 4 bases, in that order; junction bases with no gene match: 9. Germline-derived CDR1 and CDR2 are KGHSH and LQKENI. The CDR3 consists of 16 residues. CDR3 sequence: CASSPTGQGSGETQYF. The DNA for the CDR3 is TGTGCCAGCTCACCCACGGGACAGGGTTCGGGAGAGACCCAGTACTTC. The whole variable domain, filled in from reference TRBV18 and TRBJ2-5, reads NAGVMQNPRHLVRRRGQEARLRCSPMKGHSHVYWYRQLPEEGLKFMVYLQKENIIDESGMPKERFSAEFPKEGPSILRIQQVVRGDSAAYFCASSPTGQGSGETQYFGPGTRLLVL.

This clone was picked up a small number of times. This chain connects TRBV19 to TRBJ1-6; tentative D call: TRBD1 (6 bases). There are 13 residues in the CDR3. V lost 4 bases to trimming and J lost 10 bases, with 11 bases between them. CDR1 is LNHDA and CDR2 is SQIVND in the germline V gene (reference sequence). CDR3 nucleotides: TGTGCCAGTAGTAGTTACAGGGACTCACCCCTCCACTTT. As protein: CASSSYRDSPLHF.

The gene calls are TRBV5-1 and TRBJ2-7, with 8 nucleotides matching TRBD1. Trimming at V came to 0 bases and at J to 1 base, leaving 3 bases not matched to a gene. The CDR3 is 15 residues long. CDR1 is SGHRS and CDR2 is YFSETQ in the germline V gene. The CDR3 nucleotides read TGCGCCAGCAGCTTGGCGGGACAGGCATCCTACGAGCAGTACTTC. Translating it yields CASSLAGQASYEQYF.

The genes are TRBV9 and TRBJ2-2, with TRBD2 identical over 7 bases. The CDR3 is 17 residues long. The V segment lost 2 bases and the J segment 2 bases; nucleotides outside the gene matches: 9. Germline CDR1 SGDLS, CDR2 YYNGEE. CDR3 in amino acids: CASSVTPGGFNTGELFF. As DNA, the CDR3 is TGTGCCAGCAGCGTTACCCCGGGGGGATTTAACACCGGGGAGCTGTTTTTT. The full variable domain, completed using reference TRBV9 and TRBJ2-2, is DSGVTQTPKHLITATGQRVTLRCSPRSGDLSVYWYQQSLDQGLQFLIQYYNGEERAKGNILERFSAQQFPDLHSELNLSSLELGDSALYFCASSVTPGGFNTGELFFGEGSRLTVL.

This clone came up once. The rearrangement links TRBV5-6 to TRBJ2-7; a weak D match, TRBD2 (6 bases). The germline CDR1 and CDR2 sequences are SGHDT and YYEEEE. Trimming shortened V by 5 bases and J by 3 bases, and 18 bases separated the two germline ends. The CDR3 has 15 amino acids. The CDR3, as DNA: TGTGCCAGCAGTCATACTAGCCCAGGGTTCTACGAGCAGTACTTC. Its translation is CASSHTSPGFYEQYF.

This clone appeared once. This chain uses TRBV6-5 with TRBJ1-5, with 8 positions matching TRBD1. V lost 6 bases, J lost 1 base, and 5 bases stayed unmatched. Germline values: CDR1 MNHEY, CDR2 SVGAGI. The CDR3 totals 15 residues. The CDR3, as DNA: TGTGCCAGCAGATATAACAGGGGGAGCAATCAGCCCCAGCATTTT. Its protein product is CASRYNRGSNQPQHF.